This entry is about one TCR beta chain. Its antigen is still unknown. This entry is derived from a study of neoadjuvant nivolumab and ipilimumab in lung cancer. Regarding the study as a whole: From pretherapy to surgery, tumor richness and clonality rose with dual therapy. Compared with tumor-adjacent uninvolved lung, resected tumors showed greater richness and clonality.

The CDR3 covers 16 residues. The germline V gene encodes CDR1 MGHRA and CDR2 YSYEKL. Unmatched junction bases numbered 11, after V lost 6 bases and J lost 5 bases. The method was immunoSEQ multiplex PCR; TCRdb's version includes in-frame clones alone and lacks a portion of them. Altogether 30,000 or so clones are present, about 92% being singletons, with the ten largest covering about 2.1%. The source is an adult with non-small cell lung cancer. V is TRBV4-1 and J is TRBJ2-1, with 9 positions matching TRBD2. Sequenced material: peripheral blood, taken after neoadjuvant nivolumab, alone or with ipilimumab, at or shortly before surgery. The CDR3 region is CASRQLMAGGHNEQFF. The DNA for the CDR3 is TGCGCCAGCAGACAACTCATGGCGGGAGGGCACAATGAGCAGTTCTTC.